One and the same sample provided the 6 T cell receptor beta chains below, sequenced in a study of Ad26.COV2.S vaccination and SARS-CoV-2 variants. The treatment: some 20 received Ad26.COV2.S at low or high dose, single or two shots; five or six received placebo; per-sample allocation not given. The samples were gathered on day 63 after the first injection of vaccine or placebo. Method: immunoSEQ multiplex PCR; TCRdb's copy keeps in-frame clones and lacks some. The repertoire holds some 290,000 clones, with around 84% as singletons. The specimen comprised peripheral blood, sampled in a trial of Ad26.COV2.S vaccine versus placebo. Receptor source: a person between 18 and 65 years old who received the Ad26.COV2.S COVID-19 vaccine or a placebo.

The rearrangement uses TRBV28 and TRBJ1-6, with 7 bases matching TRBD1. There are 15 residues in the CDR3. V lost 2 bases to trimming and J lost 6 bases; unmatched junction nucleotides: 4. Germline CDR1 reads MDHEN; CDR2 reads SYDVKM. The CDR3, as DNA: TGTGCCAGCAGTTTAGAGGGGGCAGGTAATTCACCCCTCCACTTT. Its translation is CASSLEGAGNSPLHF. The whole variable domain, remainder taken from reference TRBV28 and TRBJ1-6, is DVKVTQSSRYLVKRTGEKVFLECVQDMDHENMFWYRQDPGLGLRLIYFSYDVKMKEKGDIPEGYSVSREKKERFSLILESASTNQTSMYLCASSLEGAGNSPLHFGNGTRLTVT.

The DNA for the CDR3 is TGTGCCAGCAGTCCAACTGTCCCCATCACTGAAGCTTTCTTT. Amino acid sequence: CASSPTVPITEAFF. The V and J genes are TRBV6-5 and TRBJ1-1; no clear D gene. Germline values: CDR1 MNHEY, CDR2 SVGAGI. The length of the CDR3 is 14 residues. Trimming took 5 bases from V and 4 from J, leaving 14 bases between them.

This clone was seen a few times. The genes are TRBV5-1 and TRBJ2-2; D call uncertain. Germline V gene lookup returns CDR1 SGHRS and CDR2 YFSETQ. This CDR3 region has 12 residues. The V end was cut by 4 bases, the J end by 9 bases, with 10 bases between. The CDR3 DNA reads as TGCGCCAGCAGCCTCATGGGCAGGGAGCTGTTTTTT. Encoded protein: CASSLMGRELFF.

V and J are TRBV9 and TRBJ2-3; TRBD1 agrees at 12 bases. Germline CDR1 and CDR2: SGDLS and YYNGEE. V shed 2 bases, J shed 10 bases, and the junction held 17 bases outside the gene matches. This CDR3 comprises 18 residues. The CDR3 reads CASSVESTGTGGRLAQYF. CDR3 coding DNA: TGTGCCAGCAGCGTTGAAAGTACCGGGACAGGGGGCCGTCTTGCGCAGTATTTT.

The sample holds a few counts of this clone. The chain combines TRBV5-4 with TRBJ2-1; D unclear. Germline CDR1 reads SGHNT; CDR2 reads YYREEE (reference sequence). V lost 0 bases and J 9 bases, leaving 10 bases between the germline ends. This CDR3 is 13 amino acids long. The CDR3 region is CASSLAATGEQFF. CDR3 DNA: TGTGCCAGCAGCTTGGCCGCTACTGGTGAGCAGTTCTTC.

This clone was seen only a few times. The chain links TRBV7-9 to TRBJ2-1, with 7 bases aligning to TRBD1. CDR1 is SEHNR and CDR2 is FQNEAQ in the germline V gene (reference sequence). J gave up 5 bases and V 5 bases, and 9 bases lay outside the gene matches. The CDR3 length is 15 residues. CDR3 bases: TGTGCCAGCAGCCCGGGACAGTCTATTGACAATGAGCAGTTCTTC. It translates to CASSPGQSIDNEQFF.